This T cell receptor (beta chain) was identified during a study of shared clonotypes between healthy human individuals. The protocol was immunoSEQ multiplex PCR, while the TCRdb copy is restricted to in-frame clones and leaves out a portion. In the table there are some 500,000 clones, 90% to 96% of which are singletons. About this clone: At the DNA level, this CDR3 is encoded by other sequences in the same sample as well.

The specimen was naive CD4+ T cells sorted from blood. Subset reported: CD45RA+ positively selected. The receptor comes from a woman aged 25 to 45 in good health.

This CDR3 is CASSPPLVYEQYF. The CDR3 nucleotides read TGTGCCAGCTCACCACCGTTGGTTTACGAGCAGTACTTC. The rearrangement links TRBV18 to TRBJ2-7; D remains unclear. CDR3 length: 13 amino acids. V was shortened by 0 bases and J by 4 bases, with 7 bases between the two germline ends. Germline loops: CDR1 KGHSH, CDR2 LQKENI.